The present entry profiles one TCR beta chain with its context. Its antigen is not identified. V lost 1 base and J lost 8; bases outside the gene matches: 13. CDR1 is SGHDN, CDR2 FVKESK, per germline. This CDR3 has 16 amino acids. Naive CD8 cells lacked CD45RO, underwent positive selection for CCR7 and left out terminally differentiated effector memory CD45RA+ cells. The sample originates from a study of shared clonotypes between healthy human individuals. Study conclusions and caveats: Despite large depth, rarefaction showed incomplete sorted-subset sequencing.

Genomic DNA belonging to each subset was distributed in equal measure over several immunoSEQ plates. The repertoire was sequenced with immunoSEQ multiplex PCR; TCRdb's copy has only in-frame clones and lacks some. Among about 820,000 clones, 80% to 95% were seen once, and the ten largest hold around 24%. This clonotype was obtained from a man aged 30 to 45 in good health. The chain joins TRBV14 to TRBJ1-2; the match to TRBD1 covers 7 bases. The sequencing sample was made of naive CD8+ T cells sorted from blood. The CDR3 sequence is CASSQVSGTASRGYTF. The CDR3 DNA follows: TGTGCCAGCAGCCAAGTTTCCGGGACAGCGAGTCGGGGCTACACCTTC.